This T cell receptor beta chain was recorded in a study of cytomegalovirus exposure and HLA in healthy donors. The wider study: T cells numbering around 180 million yielded some 110 million unique TCR beta sequences in an earlier analysis.

The PCR made use of 60 Vbeta and 13 Jbeta primers. Using immunoSEQ multiplex PCR, the repertoire was profiled, and TCRdb retains in-frame clones only, with some absent. The sample shows 150,000 to 180,000 clones, approximately 80% of them seen only once. V lost 4 bases and J 5 bases, leaving 18 bases between the germline ends. The CDR3 spans 15 residues. Germline assignment: CDR1 SGDLS and CDR2 YYNGEE. Sequencing was performed on PBMCs. V usage is TRBV9 and J usage is TRBJ2-5, with D perhaps matching TRBD2 (6 bases). This clonotype was sampled from a middle-aged woman in good health and CMV-seropositive. The CDR3 loop reads CASSPPGGIGETQYF. The CDR3 DNA is TGTGCCAGCAGCCCCCCAGGCGGGATAGGGGAGACCCAGTACTTC.